The source of this TCR beta chain is a study of patients and donors after allogeneic stem cell transplantation. TCRdb redid the calling of the RT-PCR reads with MiXCR, one entry per CDR3 protein. The table records about 210,000 distinct CDR3 sequences, around two fifths of them present only once. This clonotype was counted a few times. This CDR3 has 13 amino acids. In germline, CDR1 is LGHNA, CDR2 YNFKEQ. V was cut by 2 bases and J by 6 bases, with 10 bases left in between. V gene TRBV4-2 combines with J gene TRBJ1-1; D is uncertain. This TCR derives from a human donor who was either an allogeneic HSCT recipient or a stem cell or donor lymphocyte infusion donor (not recorded which). It is not recorded whose cells these are; they may come from a transplant donor. Sequencing used blood, either unsorted or a sorted T cell fraction (not recorded which). CDR3 in amino acids: CASSQFPLSEAFF. The CDR3, as DNA: TGTGCCAGCAGCCAATTCCCTCTTTCTGAAGCTTTCTTT.